This TCR beta chain appears in the sequencing data of a study of T-cell reconstitution after alpha-beta-depleted transplantation in children. Findings and limits, study-wide: For some patients, TCRbeta diversity was high at day 60 because of recipient T cells and thymic progenitors that survived. After transplant, at about two months, alpha-beta T cells were reportedly derived from several hundred expanded graft clones. A year post-transplant, T-cell counts and diversity derived mostly from newly produced T cells.

Per the germline V gene, CDR1 is SGHRS and CDR2 is YFSETQ. This CDR3 spans 14 amino acids. The ends were cut back, 0 bases at V and 2 bases at J, with 7 bases in the middle. Only a few counts were recorded for this clonotype. Its target is not known. The TCRbeta library was prepared with unique molecular identifiers. TCRdb passed the PCR reads through MiXCR, listing each CDR3 protein once. In the table there are 700,000 to 950,000 distinct CDR3 sequences, 16% of which are singletons. The V gene is TRBV5-1, the J gene TRBJ2-3; the D is unclear. The receptor was isolated from a male patient younger than 18 who had a stem cell transplant for acute lymphoblastic leukemia, so the T cells may come from the graft donor. The sequenced sample was PBMCs, mostly from graft donor cells, obtained 360 days after TCRalphabeta/CD19-depleted stem cell transplant. In nucleotides, the CDR3 is TGCGCCAGCAGCTTGGACATCAACACAGATACGCAGTATTTT. Translated, it gives CASSLDINTDTQYF. The whole variable domain, filled in from reference TRBV5-1 and TRBJ2-3, reads KAGVTQTPRYLIKTRGQQVTLSCSPISGHRSVSWYQQTPGQGLQFLFEYFSETQRNKGNFPGRFSGRQFSNSRSEMNVSTLELGDSALYLCASSLDINTDTQYFGPGTRLTVL.